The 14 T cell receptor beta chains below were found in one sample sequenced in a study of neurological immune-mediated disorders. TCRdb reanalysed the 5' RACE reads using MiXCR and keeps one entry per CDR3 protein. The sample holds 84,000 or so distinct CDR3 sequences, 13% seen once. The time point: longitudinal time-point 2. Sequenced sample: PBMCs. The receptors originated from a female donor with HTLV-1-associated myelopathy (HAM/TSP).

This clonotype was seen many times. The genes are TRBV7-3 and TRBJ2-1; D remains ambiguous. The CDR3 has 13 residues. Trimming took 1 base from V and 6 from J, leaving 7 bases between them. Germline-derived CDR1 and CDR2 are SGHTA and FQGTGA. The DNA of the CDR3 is TGTGCCAGCAGCTTAATTGTTGGCAATGAGCAGTTCTTC. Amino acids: CASSLIVGNEQFF.

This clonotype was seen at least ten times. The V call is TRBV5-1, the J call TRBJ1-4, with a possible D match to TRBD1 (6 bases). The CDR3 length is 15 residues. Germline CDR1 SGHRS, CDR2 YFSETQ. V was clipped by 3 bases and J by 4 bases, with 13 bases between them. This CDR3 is CASSWQGRDNEKLFF. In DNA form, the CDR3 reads TGCGCCAGCAGCTGGCAGGGGCGAGATAATGAAAAACTGTTTTTT. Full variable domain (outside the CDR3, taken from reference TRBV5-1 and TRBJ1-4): KAGVTQTPRYLIKTRGQQVTLSCSPISGHRSVSWYQQTPGQGLQFLFEYFSETQRNKGNFPGRFSGRQFSNSRSEMNVSTLELGDSALYLCASSWQGRDNEKLFFGSGTQLSVL.

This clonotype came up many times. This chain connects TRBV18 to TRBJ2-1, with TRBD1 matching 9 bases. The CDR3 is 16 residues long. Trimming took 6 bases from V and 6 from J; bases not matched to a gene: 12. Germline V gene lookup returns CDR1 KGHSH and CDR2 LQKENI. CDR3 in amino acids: CASSPMRQGGTNEQFF. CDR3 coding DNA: TGTGCCAGCTCCCCGATGCGACAGGGGGGTACCAATGAGCAGTTCTTC.

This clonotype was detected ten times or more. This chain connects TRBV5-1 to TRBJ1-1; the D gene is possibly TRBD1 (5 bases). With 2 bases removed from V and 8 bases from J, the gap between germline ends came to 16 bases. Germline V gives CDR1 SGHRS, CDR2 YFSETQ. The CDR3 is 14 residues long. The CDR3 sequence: CASSFSGEGTEAFF. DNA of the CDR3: TGCGCCAGCAGCTTCTCCGGCGAGGGGACCGAAGCTTTCTTT.

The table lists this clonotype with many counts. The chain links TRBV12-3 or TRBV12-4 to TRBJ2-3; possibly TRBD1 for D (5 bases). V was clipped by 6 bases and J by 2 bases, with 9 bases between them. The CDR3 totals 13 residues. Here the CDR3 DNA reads TGTGCCAGCAGAAAGGGGTACACAGATACGCAGTATTTT. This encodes CASRKGYTDTQYF.

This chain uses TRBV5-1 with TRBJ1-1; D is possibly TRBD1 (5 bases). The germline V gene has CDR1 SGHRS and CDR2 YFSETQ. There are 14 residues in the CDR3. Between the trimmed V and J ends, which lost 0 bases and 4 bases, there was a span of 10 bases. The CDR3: CASSLDPGSTEAFF. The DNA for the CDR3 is TGCGCCAGCAGCTTGGACCCAGGGAGCACTGAAGCTTTCTTT.

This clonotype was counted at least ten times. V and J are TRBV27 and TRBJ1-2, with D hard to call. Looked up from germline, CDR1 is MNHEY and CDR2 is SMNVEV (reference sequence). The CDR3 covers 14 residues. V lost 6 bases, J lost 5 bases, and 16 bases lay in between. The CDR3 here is CASSPGSTAYGYTF. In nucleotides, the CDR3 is TGTGCCAGCAGCCCAGGATCGACTGCTTATGGCTACACCTTC.

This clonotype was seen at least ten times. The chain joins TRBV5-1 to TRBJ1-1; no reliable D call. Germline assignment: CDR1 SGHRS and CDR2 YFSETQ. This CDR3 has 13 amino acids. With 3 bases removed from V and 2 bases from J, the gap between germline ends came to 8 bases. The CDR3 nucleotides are TGCGCCAGCAGCTCGGACGGTAACACTGAAGCTTTCTTT. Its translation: CASSSDGNTEAFF.

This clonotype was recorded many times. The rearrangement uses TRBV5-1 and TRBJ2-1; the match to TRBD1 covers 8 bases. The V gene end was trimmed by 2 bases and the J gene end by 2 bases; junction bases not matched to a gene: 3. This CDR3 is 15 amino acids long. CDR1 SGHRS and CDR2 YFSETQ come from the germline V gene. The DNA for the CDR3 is TGCGCCAGCAGCTTACAGGGGGGTGCCTACAATGAGCAGTTCTTC. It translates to CASSLQGGAYNEQFF.

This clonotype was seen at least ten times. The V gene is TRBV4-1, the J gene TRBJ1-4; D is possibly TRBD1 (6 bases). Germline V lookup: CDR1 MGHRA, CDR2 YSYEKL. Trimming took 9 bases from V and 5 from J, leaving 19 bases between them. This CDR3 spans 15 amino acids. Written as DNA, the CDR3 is TGCGCCAGAGAGGAGGGGGACGGGTCCAATGAAAAACTGTTTTTT. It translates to CAREEGDGSNEKLFF.

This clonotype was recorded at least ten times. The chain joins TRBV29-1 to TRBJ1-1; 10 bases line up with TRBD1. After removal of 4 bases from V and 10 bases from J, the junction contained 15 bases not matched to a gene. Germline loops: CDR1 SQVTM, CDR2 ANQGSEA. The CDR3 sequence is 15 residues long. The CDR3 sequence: CSVGFGTGAGIVAFF. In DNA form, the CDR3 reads TGCAGCGTTGGGTTCGGGACAGGGGCAGGTATCGTAGCTTTCTTT.

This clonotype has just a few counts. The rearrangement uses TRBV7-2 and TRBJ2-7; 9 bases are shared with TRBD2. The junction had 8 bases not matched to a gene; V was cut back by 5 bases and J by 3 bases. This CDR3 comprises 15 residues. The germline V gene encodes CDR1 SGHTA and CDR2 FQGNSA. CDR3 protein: CASSPGLARDYEQYF. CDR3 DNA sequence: TGTGCCAGCAGCCCCGGACTAGCGAGGGACTACGAGCAGTACTTC.

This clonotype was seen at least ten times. DNA for the CDR3: TGCGCCAGCAGCCAAGATTCGCAGGGTGACACTGAAGCTTTCTTT. Translation: CASSQDSQGDTEAFF. The chain employs TRBV4-1 and TRBJ1-1, with D tentatively TRBD1 (5 bases). This CDR3 is 15 amino acids long. Between the trimmed V and J ends, which lost 0 bases and 3 bases, there was a span of 11 bases. Germline values: CDR1 MGHRA, CDR2 YSYEKL.

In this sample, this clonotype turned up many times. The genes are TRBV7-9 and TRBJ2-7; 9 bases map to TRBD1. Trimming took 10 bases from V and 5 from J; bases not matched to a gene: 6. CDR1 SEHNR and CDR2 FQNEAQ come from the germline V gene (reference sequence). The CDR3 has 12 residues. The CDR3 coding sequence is TGTGCCACTGGGCGACAGGGGGACGAGCAGTACTTC. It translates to CATGRQGDEQYF.